The source of this T cell receptor beta chain is a study of control samples from healthy donors and cancer patients. Only in-frame clones appear in the TCRdb table, and some are missing; sequencing was by immunoSEQ multiplex PCR. The data show 100,000 or so clones, 83% seen once. This clone was seen a handful of times. There are 17 residues in the CDR3. Per the germline V gene, CDR1 is SGHRS and CDR2 is YFSETQ. J was trimmed by 3 bases and V by 4 bases; bases with no gene match: 8. Sequencing was done on a sample of blood. This clonotype originated in a woman aged 50 to 65 in good health. The rearrangement uses TRBV5-1 and TRBJ2-2, with TRBD2 identical over 11 bases. The CDR3 region is CASSVNPSGGYTGELFF. CDR3 in DNA: TGCGCCAGCAGCGTGAACCCTAGCGGGGGGTACACCGGGGAGCTGTTTTTT.